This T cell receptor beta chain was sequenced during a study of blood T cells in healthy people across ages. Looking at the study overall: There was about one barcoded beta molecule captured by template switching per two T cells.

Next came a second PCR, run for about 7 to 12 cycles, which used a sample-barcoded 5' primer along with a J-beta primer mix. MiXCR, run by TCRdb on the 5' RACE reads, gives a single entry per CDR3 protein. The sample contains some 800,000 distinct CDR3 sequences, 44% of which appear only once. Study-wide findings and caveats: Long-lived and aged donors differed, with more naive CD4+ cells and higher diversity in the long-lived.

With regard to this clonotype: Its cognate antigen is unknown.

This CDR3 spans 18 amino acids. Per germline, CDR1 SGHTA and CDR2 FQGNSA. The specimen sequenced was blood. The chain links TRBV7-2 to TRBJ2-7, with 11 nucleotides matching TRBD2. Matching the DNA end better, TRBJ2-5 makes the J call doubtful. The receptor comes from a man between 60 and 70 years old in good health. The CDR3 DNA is TGTGCCAGCAGCTTTAACCCTAATAGCGGGGGGGCCCAGCAGACCCAGTACTTC. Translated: CASSFNPNSGGAQQTQYF.